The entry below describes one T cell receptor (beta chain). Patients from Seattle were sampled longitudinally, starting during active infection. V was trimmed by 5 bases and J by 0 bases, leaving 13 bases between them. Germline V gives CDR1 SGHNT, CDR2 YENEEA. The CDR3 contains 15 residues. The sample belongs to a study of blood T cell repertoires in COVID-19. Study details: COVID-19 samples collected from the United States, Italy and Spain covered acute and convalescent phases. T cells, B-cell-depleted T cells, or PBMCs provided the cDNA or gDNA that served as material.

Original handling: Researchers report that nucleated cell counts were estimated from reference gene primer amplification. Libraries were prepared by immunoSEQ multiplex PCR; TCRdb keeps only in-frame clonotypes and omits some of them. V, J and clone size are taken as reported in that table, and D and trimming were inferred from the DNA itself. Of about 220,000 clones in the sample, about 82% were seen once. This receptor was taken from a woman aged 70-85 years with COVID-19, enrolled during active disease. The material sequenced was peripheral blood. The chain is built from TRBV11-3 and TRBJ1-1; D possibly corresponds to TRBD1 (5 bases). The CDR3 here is CASSPRWGVNTEAFF. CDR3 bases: TGTGCCAGCAGCCCAAGATGGGGGGTGAACACTGAAGCTTTCTTT. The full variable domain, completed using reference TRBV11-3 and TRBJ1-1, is EAGVVQSPRYKIIEKKQPVAFWCNPISGHNTLYWYLQNLGQGPELLIRYENEEAVDDSQLPKDRFSAERLKGVDSTLKIQPAELGDSAVYLCASSPRWGVNTEAFFGQGTRLTVV.